Each of the 18 T cell receptor beta chains below was sequenced from the same sample in a study of graft-versus-host responses after intestinal transplantation. The data were produced by immunoSEQ multiplex PCR, yet TCRdb's version contains in-frame clones alone and is incomplete. Seen here are 55,000 to 70,000 clones, about 90% observed once, and the top ten hold 2.5% to 3%. The specimen comprised PBMCs, sampled about 120 days after intestinal transplantation. Receptors were obtained from a human patient who received an intestinal transplant, so some T cells may come from the graft donor.

The chain employs TRBV20-1 and TRBJ1-3; D gene uncertain. With 5 bases removed from V and 3 bases from J, the gap between germline ends came to 5 bases. CDR3 length: 11 residues. The germline V gene has CDR1 DFQATT and CDR2 SNEGSKA (reference sequence). In DNA form, the CDR3 reads TGCAGTGCTCACCGTGGAAACACCATATATTTT. This translates into CSAHRGNTIYF.

In this sample, this clone turned up once. The genes are TRBV7-9 and TRBJ2-1, with 8 bases lining up with TRBD2. The germline CDR1 and CDR2 sequences are SEHNR and FQNEAQ (reference sequence). Trimming cost V 2 bases and J 0 bases; bases outside gene matches: 6. The CDR3 spans 17 residues. The chain's CDR3 is CASSLYPGGSSYNEQFF. The CDR3 region has the DNA TGTGCCAGCAGCTTATATCCGGGAGGGAGCTCCTACAATGAGCAGTTCTTC.

The chain employs TRBV5-1 and TRBJ2-1; tentative D call: TRBD1 (6 bases). The CDR3 contains 15 residues. Germline V CDR1 and CDR2: SGHRS, YFSETQ. Trimming shortened V by 0 bases and J by 7 bases, and 14 bases separated the two germline ends. The CDR3 here is CASSLEGVSGNEQFF. Here the CDR3 DNA reads TGCGCCAGCAGCTTGGAGGGGGTCTCTGGAAATGAGCAGTTCTTC.

This chain joins TRBV28 and TRBJ1-6, with D perhaps matching TRBD1 (5 bases). Trimming removed 5 bases at V and 7 bases at J, with 12 bases between. The CDR3 runs to 14 residues. The germline CDR1 and CDR2 sequences are MDHEN and SYDVKM. CDR3 protein: CASSPNQGNSPLHF. CDR3 DNA: TGTGCCAGCAGTCCCAATCAGGGCAATTCACCCCTCCACTTT.

The chain links TRBV5-1 to TRBJ1-5; no clear D gene. V lost 0 bases to trimming and J lost 0 bases, with 7 bases between them. The CDR3 sequence is 15 residues long. CDR1 and CDR2 from the germline V gene are SGHRS and YFSETQ. The CDR3 sequence is CASSLDGYSNQPQHF. The CDR3 DNA sequence: TGCGCCAGCAGCTTGGACGGTTATAGCAATCAGCCCCAGCATTTT.

V is TRBV11-1 and J is TRBJ2-5; the match to TRBD2 covers 8 bases. The V segment lost 2 bases and the J segment 1 base; nucleotides outside the gene matches: 6. This CDR3 has 16 amino acids. CDR1 is SGHAT, CDR2 FQDESV, per germline (reference sequence). The CDR3 nucleotides read TGTGCCAGCAGCTTATGGGGTCGGGGGGGCCAAGAGACCCAGTACTTC. Protein product: CASSLWGRGGQETQYF.

The V and J genes are TRBV5-1 and TRBJ2-3; no reliable D call. The germline gives CDR1 SGHRS, CDR2 YFSETQ. Trimming cost V 6 bases and J 2 bases, with 10 bases left between them. The CDR3 loop spans 13 amino acids. The CDR3 sequence is CASNPLFTDTQYF. The CDR3 DNA is TGCGCCAGCAACCCACTTTTCACAGATACGCAGTATTTT.

The chain has TRBV6-6 and TRBJ2-1; 7 bases are shared with TRBD1. Germline V CDR1 and CDR2: MNHNY, SVGAGI (reference sequence). Germline trimming cut 5 bases from V and 9 bases from J; bases unmatched to any gene: 4. The CDR3 runs to 12 residues. Here the CDR3 DNA reads TGTGCCAGCAGTGCCTACAGGGGTGAGCAGTTCTTC. This gives the protein CASSAYRGEQFF.

The chain couples TRBV28 to TRBJ2-5, with 9 bases identical to TRBD1. Trimming took 5 bases from V and 5 from J; bases not matched to a gene: 18. The CDR3 contains 18 residues. The germline V gene encodes CDR1 MDHEN and CDR2 SYDVKM. The CDR3 is CASSPPHWGQGRMETQYF. CDR3 bases: TGTGCCAGCAGTCCGCCTCACTGGGGACAGGGAAGGATGGAGACCCAGTACTTC.

For this clone: A junction end diverges from the germline sequence, so it may reflect a read error. Other nucleotide sequences in the sample specify the same CDR3. The chain combines TRBV28 with TRBJ1-5; 10 nucleotides match TRBD1. Germline V lookup: CDR1 MDHEN, CDR2 SYDVKM. The CDR3 runs 14 residues. In nucleotides, the CDR3 is TGTGCCAGTAGTTTTGGGACAGGGGATGCCCCCCAGCATTTT. Translating gives CASSFGTGDAPQHF.

The rearrangement joins TRBV7-5 to TRBJ2-5. TRBV7-5 is flagged as a pseudogene. This CDR3 has 12 amino acids. DNA for the CDR3: TGTGCCAGAAGCCCCTTTTCGCAGACCCAGTACTTC. It specifies CARSPFSQTQYF.

This clone was observed a few times. The chain links TRBV28 to TRBJ2-7, with D unclear. Germline V gene sequence: CDR1 MDHEN, CDR2 SYDVKM. With 4 bases removed from V and 6 bases from J, the gap between germline ends came to 4 bases. This CDR3 spans 10 amino acids. The CDR3 here is CASSSSEQYF. CDR3 nucleotide sequence: TGTGCCAGCAGTTCCAGCGAGCAGTACTTC.

This chain connects TRBV2 to TRBJ2-3; D unresolved. The ends were cut back, 8 bases at V and 7 bases at J, with 16 bases in the middle. The germline V gene encodes CDR1 SNHLY and CDR2 FYNNEI. The CDR3 spans 13 residues. The CDR3 DNA is TGTGCCAGCTCAAGGCCGTTTGGGTATACGCAGTATTTT. Translating it yields CASSRPFGYTQYF.

The genes are TRBV6-5 and TRBJ2-1, with TRBD2 matching 7 bases. V lost 2 bases to trimming and J lost 3 bases; unmatched junction nucleotides: 4. Germline values: CDR1 MNHEY, CDR2 SVGAGI. This CDR3 comprises 15 residues. The CDR3 reads CASSYAGRHYNEQFF. CDR3 nucleotides: TGTGCCAGCAGTTACGCCGGGAGGCACTACAATGAGCAGTTCTTC.

In this sample, this clone turned up once. This chain links TRBV4-2 with TRBJ2-2, with D possibly matching TRBD1 (5 bases). Looked up from germline, CDR1 is LGHNA and CDR2 is YNFKEQ. The CDR3 runs 14 residues. V was cut by 4 bases and J by 1 base, with 7 bases left in between. CDR3 coding DNA: TGTGCCAGCAGCCTTGGACAGAACACCGGGGAGCTGTTTTTT. This translates into CASSLGQNTGELFF.

The CDR3 DNA is TGTGCCAGCAGCGCGGGACTAGCGGGGAGCTCCTACGAGCAGTACTTC. It is translated as CASSAGLAGSSYEQYF. The chain links TRBV7-6 to TRBJ2-7; 13 nucleotides agree with TRBD2. The CDR3 totals 16 residues. Losses at the gene ends were 5 bases for V and 0 bases for J; bases not matched to a gene: 4. Germline loops: CDR1 SGHVS, CDR2 FNYEAQ.

The V gene is TRBV2, the J gene TRBJ1-5; no firm D call. Per germline, CDR1 SNHLY and CDR2 FYNNEI. The V end lost 6 bases, the J end lost 0 bases, and 12 bases lay between the germline ends. The CDR3 has 15 amino acids. The CDR3 DNA follows: TGTGCCAGCAGGAGCTGGATGACTAGCAATCAGCCCCAGCATTTT. Its protein product is CASRSWMTSNQPQHF.

V is TRBV5-4 and J is TRBJ2-7, with 11 bases fitting TRBD1. The CDR3 has 15 amino acids. Germline V gene sequence: CDR1 SGHNT, CDR2 YYREEE (reference sequence). V lost 4 bases and J lost 3; bases outside the gene matches: 6. The CDR3 here is CASSQGQGADYEQYF. CDR3 DNA: TGTGCCAGCAGCCAAGGACAGGGGGCCGACTACGAGCAGTACTTC. The full variable domain, with the rest looked up from reference TRBV5-4 and TRBJ2-7, is ETGVTQSPTHLIKTRGQQVTLRCSSQSGHNTVSWYQQALGQGPQFIFQYYREEENGRGNFPPRFSGLQFPNYSSELNVNALELDDSALYLCASSQGQGADYEQYFGPGTRLTVT.